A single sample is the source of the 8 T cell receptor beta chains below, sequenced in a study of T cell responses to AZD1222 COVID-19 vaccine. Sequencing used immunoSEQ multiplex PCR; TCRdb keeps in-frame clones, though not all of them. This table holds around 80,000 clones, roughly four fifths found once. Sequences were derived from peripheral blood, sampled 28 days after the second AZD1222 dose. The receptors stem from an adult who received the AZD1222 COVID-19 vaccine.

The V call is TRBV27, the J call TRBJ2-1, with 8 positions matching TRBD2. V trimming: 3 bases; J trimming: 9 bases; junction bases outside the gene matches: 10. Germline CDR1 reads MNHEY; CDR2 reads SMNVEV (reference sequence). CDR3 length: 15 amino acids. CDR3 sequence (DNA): TGTGCCAGCAGTTTCCTCCGGGGGGGGTTTGGTGAGCAGTTCTTC. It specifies CASSFLRGGFGEQFF.

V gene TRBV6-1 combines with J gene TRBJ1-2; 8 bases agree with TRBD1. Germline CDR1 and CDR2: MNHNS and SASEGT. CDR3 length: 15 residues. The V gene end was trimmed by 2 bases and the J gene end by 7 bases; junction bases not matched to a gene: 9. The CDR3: CASSEQARGQGGYTF. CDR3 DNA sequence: TGTGCCAGCAGTGAACAGGCCAGGGGGCAGGGTGGCTACACCTTC.

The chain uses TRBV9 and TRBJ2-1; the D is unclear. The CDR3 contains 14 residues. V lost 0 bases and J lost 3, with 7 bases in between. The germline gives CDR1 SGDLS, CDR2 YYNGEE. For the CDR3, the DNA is TGTGCCAGCAGCGTAGTAGGGATCTACAATGAGCAGTTCTTC. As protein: CASSVVGIYNEQFF.

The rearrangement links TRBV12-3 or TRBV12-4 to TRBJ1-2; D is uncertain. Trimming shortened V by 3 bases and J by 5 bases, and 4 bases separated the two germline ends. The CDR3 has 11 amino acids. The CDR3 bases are TGTGCCAGCAGTTTGGAGTATGGCTACACCTTC. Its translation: CASSLEYGYTF.

CDR3 region: CASSQDSRRAAEQYF. In DNA, the CDR3 is TGTGCCAGCAGCCAAGACTCCCGAAGGGCGGCCGAGCAGTACTTC. The chain has TRBV4-2 and TRBJ2-7; no firm D call. With 0 bases removed from V and 6 bases from J, the gap between germline ends came to 15 bases. The germline V gene encodes CDR1 LGHNA and CDR2 YNFKEQ. The CDR3 is made up of 15 amino acids.

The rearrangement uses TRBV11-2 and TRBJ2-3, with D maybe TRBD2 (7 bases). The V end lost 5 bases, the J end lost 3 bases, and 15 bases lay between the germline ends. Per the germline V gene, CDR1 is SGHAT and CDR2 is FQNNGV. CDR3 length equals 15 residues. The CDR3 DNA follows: TGTGCCAGCAGCCCGACCGCGGGGGCTACAGATACGCAGTATTTT. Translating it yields CASSPTAGATDTQYF.

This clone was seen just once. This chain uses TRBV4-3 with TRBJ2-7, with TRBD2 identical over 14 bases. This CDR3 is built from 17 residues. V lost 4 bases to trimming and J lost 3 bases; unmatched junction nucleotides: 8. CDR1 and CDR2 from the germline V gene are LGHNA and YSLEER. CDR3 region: CASSRGTSGSVSYEQYF. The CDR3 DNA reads TGCGCCAGCAGCCGAGGGACTAGCGGGAGCGTAAGCTACGAGCAGTACTTC.

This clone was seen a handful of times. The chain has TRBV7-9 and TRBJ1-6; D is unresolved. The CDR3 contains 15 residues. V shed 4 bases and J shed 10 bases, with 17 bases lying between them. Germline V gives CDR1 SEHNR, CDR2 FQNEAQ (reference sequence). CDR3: CASSWLERSGSPLHF. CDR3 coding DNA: TGTGCCAGCAGCTGGCTCGAGCGTTCGGGATCACCCCTCCACTTT.